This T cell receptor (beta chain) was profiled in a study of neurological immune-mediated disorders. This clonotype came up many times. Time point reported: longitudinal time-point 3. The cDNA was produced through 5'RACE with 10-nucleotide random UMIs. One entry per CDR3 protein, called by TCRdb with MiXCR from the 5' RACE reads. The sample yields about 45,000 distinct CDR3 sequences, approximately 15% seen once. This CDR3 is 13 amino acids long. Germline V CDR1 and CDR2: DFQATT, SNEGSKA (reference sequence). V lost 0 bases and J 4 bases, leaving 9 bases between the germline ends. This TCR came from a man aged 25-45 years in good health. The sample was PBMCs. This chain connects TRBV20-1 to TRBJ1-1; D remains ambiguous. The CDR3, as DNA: TGCAGTGCTAGAGAGCCATCTGGCACTGAAGCTTTCTTT. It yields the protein CSAREPSGTEAFF.